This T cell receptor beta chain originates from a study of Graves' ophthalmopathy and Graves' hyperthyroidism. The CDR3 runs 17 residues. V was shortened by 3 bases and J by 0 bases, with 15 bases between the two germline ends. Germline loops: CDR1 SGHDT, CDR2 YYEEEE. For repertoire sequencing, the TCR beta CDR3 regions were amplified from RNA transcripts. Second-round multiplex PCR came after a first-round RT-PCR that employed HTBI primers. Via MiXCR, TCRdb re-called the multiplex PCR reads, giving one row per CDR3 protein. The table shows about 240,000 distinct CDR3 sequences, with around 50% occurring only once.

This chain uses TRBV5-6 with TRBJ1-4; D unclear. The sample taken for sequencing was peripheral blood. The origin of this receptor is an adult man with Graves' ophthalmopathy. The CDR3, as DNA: TGTGCCAGCAGCTCCACCTGGATCAGTGCAACTAATGAAAAACTGTTTTTT. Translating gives CASSSTWISATNEKLFF.